The 26 T cell receptor beta chains in this list originate from one sample, sequenced in a study of CD8 T cells in ankylosing spondylitis. TCRdb reanalysed the 5' RACE reads using MiXCR and keeps one entry per CDR3 protein. This table holds fewer than 400,000 distinct CDR3 sequences, roughly 14% found once. The source material was blood, either unsorted or a sorted T cell fraction (not recorded which). These receptors were obtained from a male donor with ankylosing spondylitis or in good health (not recorded which).

The table lists this clonotype with a few counts. The chain recombines TRBV20-1 with TRBJ2-3; 12 bases line up with TRBD2. Trimming at V came to 4 bases and at J to 0 bases, leaving 8 bases not matched to a gene. CDR3 length: 17 amino acids. The germline V gene encodes CDR1 DFQATT and CDR2 SNEGSKA (reference sequence). CDR3 sequence: CSANGFGTSGSTDTQYF. The CDR3 region has the DNA TGCAGTGCTAACGGCTTTGGGACTAGCGGGAGCACAGATACGCAGTATTTT.

The rearrangement uses TRBV6-1 and TRBJ1-2, with no clear D. From germline, CDR1 is MNHNS and CDR2 SASEGT. CDR3 length: 13 residues. The V gene lost 1 base and the J gene lost 4 bases, with 7 bases spanning the gap. CDR3 region: CASSEEQIYGYTF. Here the CDR3 DNA reads TGTGCCAGCAGTGAAGAACAGATCTATGGCTACACCTTC.

The gene calls are TRBV6-5 and TRBJ2-3, with 14 bases aligning to TRBD2. The V and J ends lost 0 bases and 5 bases, in that order; junction bases with no gene match: 7. Germline CDR1 reads MNHEY; CDR2 reads SVGAGI. The CDR3 length is 18 residues. The CDR3 region has the DNA TGTGCCAGCAGTTACTCGGGGACTAGCGGGGGAATCCAAGATACGCAGTATTTT. This encodes CASSYSGTSGGIQDTQYF.

This clonotype was detected only a few times. The V and J genes are TRBV5-1 and TRBJ2-1, with a weak D call TRBD2 (6 bases). Trimming pared 0 bases from V and 7 bases from J, leaving 14 bases between. This CDR3 has 15 amino acids. The germline CDR1 and CDR2 sequences are SGHRS and YFSETQ. The CDR3 region has the DNA TGCGCCAGCAGCTTGGGAGGCGGGGTCTTGAATGAGCAGTTCTTC. Amino acids: CASSLGGGVLNEQFF.

This chain joins TRBV27 and TRBJ2-2, with TRBD1 matching 8 bases. Germline loops: CDR1 MNHEY, CDR2 SMNVEV (reference sequence). V was pared by 3 bases and J by 1 base, with 10 bases of the junction left unmatched. The CDR3 covers 18 residues. CDR3 protein: CASSFSTRQGMNTGELFF. The CDR3 region has the DNA TGTGCCAGCAGTTTCTCCACTCGACAGGGGATGAACACCGGGGAGCTGTTTTTT.

The chain uses TRBV12-5 and TRBJ2-2; D is undetermined. The germline CDR1 and CDR2 sequences are LGHNT and FRNRAP. V was pared by 4 bases and J by 1 base, with 10 bases between. The CDR3 covers 15 residues. DNA for the CDR3: TGTGCTAGTGGTTCCTGGCCACAGAACACCGGGGAGCTGTTTTTT. Its translation: CASGSWPQNTGELFF.

The rearrangement uses TRBV6-1 and TRBJ1-5, with D possibly TRBD1 on 5 matching bases. Trimming removed 5 bases from V and 9 bases from J, with 14 bases in between. The V gene's germline CDR1 is MNHNS and CDR2 SASEGT. CDR3 length equals 13 residues. CDR3 in DNA: TGTGCCAGCAGTCCGCTCCAGGGATCGCCCCAGCATTTT. Amino acid sequence: CASSPLQGSPQHF.

This clonotype was seen a few times. This rearrangement joins TRBV10-3 to TRBJ2-5; a possible D gene is TRBD2 (7 bases). CDR3 length equals 14 residues. V was clipped by 11 bases and J by 0 bases, with 16 bases between them. CDR1 ENHRY and CDR2 SYGVKD come from the germline V gene. CDR3 sequence reads: CASGASGNQETQYF. The CDR3 coding sequence is TGTGCCTCAGGGGCTAGCGGAAACCAAGAGACCCAGTACTTC.

This clonotype came up a few times. The chain combines TRBV6-1 with TRBJ1-5, with a weak D call TRBD1 (6 bases). The germline gives CDR1 MNHNS, CDR2 SASEGT. With 1 base removed from V and 4 bases from J, the gap between germline ends came to 11 bases. The CDR3 has 15 amino acids. The CDR3 bases are TGTGCCAGCAGTGAAGTGTGGCAGGGGAATCAGCCCCAGCATTTT. It codes for CASSEVWQGNQPQHF.

This clonotype was counted ten times or more. V usage is TRBV4-2 and J usage is TRBJ2-1; 14 bases are a match to TRBD2. Germline values: CDR1 LGHNA, CDR2 YNFKEQ. The CDR3 contains 16 residues. Unmatched junction bases numbered 2, after V lost 0 bases and J lost 7 bases. CDR3 sequence reads: CASSQDGLAGGNEQFF. CDR3 in DNA: TGTGCCAGCAGCCAAGACGGACTAGCGGGGGGAAATGAGCAGTTCTTC.

This clonotype was recorded a few times. The chain has TRBV5-1 and TRBJ2-3; 7 bases are shared with TRBD1. V shed 4 bases and J 4 bases; nucleotides not matched to a gene: 6. CDR3 length: 14 amino acids. Germline V CDR1 and CDR2: SGHRS, YFSETQ. As DNA, the CDR3 is TGCGCCAGCAGCCAGGGGGTCCTCCCAGATACGCAGTATTTT. Translated: CASSQGVLPDTQYF. Drawing the rest from reference TRBV5-1 and TRBJ2-3, the complete variable domain is KAGVTQTPRYLIKTRGQQVTLSCSPISGHRSVSWYQQTPGQGLQFLFEYFSETQRNKGNFPGRFSGRQFSNSRSEMNVSTLELGDSALYLCASSQGVLPDTQYFGPGTRLTVL.

V usage is TRBV20-1 and J usage is TRBJ2-7; the match to TRBD2 covers 8 bases. CDR3 length equals 12 residues. V lost 5 bases and J lost 5; bases outside the gene matches: 5. The germline CDR1 and CDR2 sequences are DFQATT and SNEGSKA (reference sequence). The DNA of the CDR3 is TGCAGTGCTCTCAGCGGGGGAGACGAGCAGTACTTC. This encodes CSALSGGDEQYF.

The J gene is TRBJ2-1, the V gene TRBV5-1; 10 bases agree with TRBD2. Germline-derived CDR1 and CDR2 are SGHRS and YFSETQ. The trim removed 0 bases at V and 3 bases at J, leaving 3 bases unmatched. The CDR3 length is 16 residues. CDR3 sequence (DNA): TGCGCCAGCAGCTTGGACGGACTAGCGGACTACAATGAGCAGTTCTTC. It yields the protein CASSLDGLADYNEQFF.

The chain employs TRBV12-3 or TRBV12-4 and TRBJ2-7; TRBD1 is a possible D gene (6 bases). With 6 bases removed from V and 7 bases from J, the gap between germline ends came to 22 bases. The CDR3 totals 15 residues. The CDR3 spells CASSHEGQGMSEQYF. The CDR3 DNA follows: TGTGCCAGCAGCCATGAAGGGCAGGGGATGAGTGAGCAGTACTTC.

The V and J genes are TRBV11-3 and TRBJ2-3; 8 bases line up with TRBD2. Germline assignment: CDR1 SGHNT and CDR2 YENEEA. There are 14 residues in the CDR3. V gave up 3 bases and J gave up 2 bases; unmatched junction bases: 1. In DNA form, the CDR3 reads TGTGCCAGCAGCTTGACTAGCGTCACAGATACGCAGTATTTT. Its translation is CASSLTSVTDTQYF.

Only a few counts were recorded for this clonotype. The gene calls are TRBV21-1 and TRBJ1-2. TRBV21-1 is a pseudogene locus. This CDR3 contains 14 residues. The CDR3: CASSKGSGNYGYTF. In DNA, the CDR3 is TGTGCCAGCAGCAAAGGGTCCGGTAACTATGGCTACACCTTC.

The CDR3 reads CSASLGYNQPQHF. CDR3 DNA: TGCAGTGCTAGTCTGGGGTACAATCAGCCCCAGCATTTT. The chain has TRBV20-1 and TRBJ1-5; no clear D gene. V was cut by 3 bases and J by 3 bases, with 9 bases left in between. There are 13 residues in the CDR3. Germline CDR1 and CDR2: DFQATT and SNEGSKA (reference sequence).

This chain joins TRBV10-2 and TRBJ2-5; 7 bases are shared with TRBD1. The CDR3 has 15 amino acids. V shed 3 bases and J 3 bases; nucleotides not matched to a gene: 7. CDR1 is WSHSY, CDR2 SAAADI, per germline. The CDR3 coding sequence is TGCGCCAGCAGTGACCCAGGGGGTCAAAAAGAGACCCAGTACTTC. Its translation: CASSDPGGQKETQYF.

This sequence joins TRBV11-1 and TRBJ2-2; 7 bases fit TRBD1. Per the germline V gene, CDR1 is SGHAT and CDR2 is FQDESV (reference sequence). With V trimmed by 6 bases and J by 0 bases, 16 bases remained unmatched. The CDR3 totals 19 residues. CDR3 bases: TGTGCCAGCAGAGTACCTTGGGGGACAGACCTCGCGAACACCGGGGAGCTGTTTTTT. Protein: CASRVPWGTDLANTGELFF.

This clonotype was recorded many times. The V and J genes are TRBV11-1 and TRBJ2-5; a weak D match, TRBD2 (5 bases). CDR1 and CDR2 from the germline V gene are SGHAT and FQDESV (reference sequence). The V and J ends lost 0 bases and 4 bases respectively, with 12 bases between them. This CDR3 is 15 amino acids long. The DNA for the CDR3 is TGTGCCAGCAGCTTAGCGGGAACTCGGGGAGAGACCCAGTACTTC. Translation gives CASSLAGTRGETQYF.

This clonotype was detected a few times. The rearrangement links TRBV5-1 to TRBJ2-5, with TRBD1 matching 7 bases. Germline trimming cut 3 bases from V and 5 bases from J; bases unmatched to any gene: 7. The CDR3 is made up of 14 amino acids. The germline gives CDR1 SGHRS, CDR2 YFSETQ. The CDR3 bases are TGCGCCAGCAGCTACTTGACAGGGAAGGAGACCCAGTACTTC. This translates into CASSYLTGKETQYF.

This clonotype was counted a few times. This chain joins TRBV5-1 and TRBJ2-3, with D possibly TRBD1 on 6 matching bases. Trimming removed 8 bases at V and 0 bases at J, with 13 bases between. The V gene's germline CDR1 is SGHRS and CDR2 YFSETQ. The CDR3 is 14 amino acids. CDR3 coding DNA: TGCGCCAGTCTCCGGGACACTAGCACAGATACGCAGTATTTT. Amino acid sequence: CASLRDTSTDTQYF.

The chain recombines TRBV5-1 with TRBJ2-5; tentatively, D is TRBD2 (6 bases). The CDR3 extends over 14 amino acids. Trimming took 4 bases from V and 1 from J, leaving 11 bases between them. CDR1 is SGHRS and CDR2 is YFSETQ in the germline V gene. Written as DNA, the CDR3 is TGCGCCAGCAGCCCGCGGGAAGTCCAAGAGACCCAGTACTTC. Translation gives CASSPREVQETQYF.

The sample holds a few counts of this clonotype. The J gene is TRBJ1-1, the V gene TRBV6-1, with D uncertain. The CDR3 extends over 14 amino acids. The germline CDR1 and CDR2 sequences are MNHNS and SASEGT. V was shortened by 5 bases and J by 2 bases, with 12 bases between the two germline ends. The DNA for the CDR3 is TGTGCCAGCAGTATCTACGGGCGAAACACTGAAGCTTTCTTT. It yields the protein CASSIYGRNTEAFF.

The table lists this clonotype with a few counts. The chain has TRBV12-3 or TRBV12-4 and TRBJ2-3; D gene uncertain. The V end was cut by 5 bases, the J end by 5 bases, with 17 bases between. This CDR3 has 15 amino acids. The CDR3 spells CASSRASAKQDTQYF. CDR3 nucleotides: TGTGCCAGCAGTCGGGCCTCAGCGAAACAAGATACGCAGTATTTT.

The CDR3 sequence: CSARESLAGAYEQYF. The CDR3 region has the DNA TGCAGTGCTAGAGAAAGTCTAGCGGGGGCCTACGAGCAGTACTTC. The V and J genes are TRBV20-1 and TRBJ2-7; 10 bases are a match to TRBD2. This CDR3 contains 15 residues. V shed 0 bases and J 2 bases; nucleotides not matched to a gene: 4. Per the germline V gene, CDR1 is DFQATT and CDR2 is SNEGSKA (reference sequence).